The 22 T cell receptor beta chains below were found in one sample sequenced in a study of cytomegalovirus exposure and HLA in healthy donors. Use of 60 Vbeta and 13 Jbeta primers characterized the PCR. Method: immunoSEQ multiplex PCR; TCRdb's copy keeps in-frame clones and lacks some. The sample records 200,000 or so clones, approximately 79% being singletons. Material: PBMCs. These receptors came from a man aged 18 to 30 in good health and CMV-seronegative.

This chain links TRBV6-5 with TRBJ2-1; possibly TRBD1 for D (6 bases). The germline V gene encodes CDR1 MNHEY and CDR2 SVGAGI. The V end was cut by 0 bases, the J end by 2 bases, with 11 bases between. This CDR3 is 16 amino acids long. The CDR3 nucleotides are TGTGCCAGCAGTTACTCGACGGACAGAACCTACAATGAGCAGTTCTTC. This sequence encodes CASSYSTDRTYNEQFF.

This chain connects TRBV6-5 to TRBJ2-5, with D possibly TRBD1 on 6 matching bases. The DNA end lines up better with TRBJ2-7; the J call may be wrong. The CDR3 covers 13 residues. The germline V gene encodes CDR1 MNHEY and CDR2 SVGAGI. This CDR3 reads CASSVYRDYEQYF. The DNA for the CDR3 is TGTGCCAGCAGTGTCTACAGGGACTACGAGCAGTACTTC.

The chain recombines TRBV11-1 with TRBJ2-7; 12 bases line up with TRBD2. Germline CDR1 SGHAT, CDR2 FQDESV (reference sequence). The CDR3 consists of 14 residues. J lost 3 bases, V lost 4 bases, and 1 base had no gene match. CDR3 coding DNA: TGTGCCAGCAGCTGGACTAGCGGGAACTACGAGCAGTACTTC. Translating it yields CASSWTSGNYEQYF.

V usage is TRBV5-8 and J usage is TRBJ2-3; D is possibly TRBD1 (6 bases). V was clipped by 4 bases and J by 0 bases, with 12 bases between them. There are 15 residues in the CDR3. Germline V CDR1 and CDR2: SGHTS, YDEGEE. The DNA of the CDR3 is TGTGCCAGCAGCCTGGGACAATCTAGCACAGATACGCAGTATTTT. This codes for CASSLGQSSTDTQYF.

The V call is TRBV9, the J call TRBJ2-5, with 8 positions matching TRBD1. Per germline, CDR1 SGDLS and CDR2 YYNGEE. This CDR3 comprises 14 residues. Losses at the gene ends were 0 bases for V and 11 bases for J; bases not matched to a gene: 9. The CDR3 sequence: CASSVDSDRGQQYF. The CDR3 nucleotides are TGTGCCAGCAGCGTAGACTCTGACAGGGGACAGCAGTACTTC.

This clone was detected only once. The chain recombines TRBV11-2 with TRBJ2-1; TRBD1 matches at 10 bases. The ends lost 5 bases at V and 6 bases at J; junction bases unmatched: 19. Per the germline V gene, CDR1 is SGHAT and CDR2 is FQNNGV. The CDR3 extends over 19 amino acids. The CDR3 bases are TGTGCCAGCAGCCGTTATCAGATCACCGGGACAGGGGTTGTCAATGAGCAGTTCTTC. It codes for CASSRYQITGTGVVNEQFF.

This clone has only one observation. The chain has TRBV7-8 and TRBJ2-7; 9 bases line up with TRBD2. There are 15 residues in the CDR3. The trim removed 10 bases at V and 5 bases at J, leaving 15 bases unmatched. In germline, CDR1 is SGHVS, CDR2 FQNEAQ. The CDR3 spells CATTVAGGHLDEQYF. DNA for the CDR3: TGTGCCACCACAGTCGCGGGGGGGCATTTAGACGAGCAGTACTTC.

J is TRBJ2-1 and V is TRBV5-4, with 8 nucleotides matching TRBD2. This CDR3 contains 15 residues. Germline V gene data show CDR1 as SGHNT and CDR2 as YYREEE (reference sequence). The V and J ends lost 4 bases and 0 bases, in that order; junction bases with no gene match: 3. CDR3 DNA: TGTGCCAGCAGCCCGGGGGGGCCCTCCTACAATGAGCAGTTCTTC. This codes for CASSPGGPSYNEQFF.

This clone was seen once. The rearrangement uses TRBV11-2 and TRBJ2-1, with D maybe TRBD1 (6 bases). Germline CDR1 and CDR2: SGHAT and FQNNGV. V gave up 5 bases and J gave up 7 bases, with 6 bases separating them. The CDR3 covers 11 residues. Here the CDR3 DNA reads TGTGCCAGCAGCAGGGGGAATGAGCAGTTCTTC. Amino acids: CASSRGNEQFF.

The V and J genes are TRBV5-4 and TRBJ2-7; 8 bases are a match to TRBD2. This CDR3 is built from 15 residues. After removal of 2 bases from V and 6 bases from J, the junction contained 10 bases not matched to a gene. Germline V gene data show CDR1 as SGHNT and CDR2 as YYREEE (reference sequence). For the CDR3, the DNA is TGTGCCAGCAGCTTTTGGGGTGCGGGAGGCCCCGAGCAGTACTTC. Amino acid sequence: CASSFWGAGGPEQYF.

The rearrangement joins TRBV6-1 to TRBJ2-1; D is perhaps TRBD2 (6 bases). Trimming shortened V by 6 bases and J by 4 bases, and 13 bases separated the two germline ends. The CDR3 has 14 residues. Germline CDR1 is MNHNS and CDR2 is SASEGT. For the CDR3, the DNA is TGTGCCAGCAGGATTCCGGGACTTTACAATGAGCAGTTCTTC. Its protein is CASRIPGLYNEQFF.

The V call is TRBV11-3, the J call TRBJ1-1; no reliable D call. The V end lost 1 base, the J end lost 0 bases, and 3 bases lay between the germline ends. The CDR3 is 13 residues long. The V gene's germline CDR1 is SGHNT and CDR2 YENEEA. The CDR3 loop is CASSLGLNTEAFF. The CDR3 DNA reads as TGTGCCAGCAGCTTAGGGCTGAACACTGAAGCTTTCTTT. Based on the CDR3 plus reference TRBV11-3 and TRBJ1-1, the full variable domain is EAGVVQSPRYKIIEKKQPVAFWCNPISGHNTLYWYLQNLGQGPELLIRYENEEAVDDSQLPKDRFSAERLKGVDSTLKIQPAELGDSAVYLCASSLGLNTEAFFGQGTRLTVV.

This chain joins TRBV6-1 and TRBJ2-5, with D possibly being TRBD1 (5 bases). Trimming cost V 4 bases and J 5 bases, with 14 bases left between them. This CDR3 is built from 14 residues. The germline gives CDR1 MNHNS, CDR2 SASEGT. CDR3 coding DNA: TGTGCCAGCAGTGCCTTCAGGGTTGGGGAGACCCAGTACTTC. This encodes CASSAFRVGETQYF.

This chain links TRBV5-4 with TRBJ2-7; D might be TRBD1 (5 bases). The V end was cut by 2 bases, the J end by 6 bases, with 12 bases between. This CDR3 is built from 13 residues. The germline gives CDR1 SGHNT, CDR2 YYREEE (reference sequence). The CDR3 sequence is CASSFPGQSEQYF. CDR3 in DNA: TGTGCCAGCAGCTTCCCAGGGCAGTCCGAGCAGTACTTC.

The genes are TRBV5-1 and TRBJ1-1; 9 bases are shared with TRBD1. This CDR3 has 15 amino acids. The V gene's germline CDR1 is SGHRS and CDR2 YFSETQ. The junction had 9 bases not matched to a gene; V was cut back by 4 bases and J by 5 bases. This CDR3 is CASSTRTGEGTEAFF. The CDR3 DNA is TGCGCCAGCAGCACCAGGACAGGGGAGGGTACTGAAGCTTTCTTT.

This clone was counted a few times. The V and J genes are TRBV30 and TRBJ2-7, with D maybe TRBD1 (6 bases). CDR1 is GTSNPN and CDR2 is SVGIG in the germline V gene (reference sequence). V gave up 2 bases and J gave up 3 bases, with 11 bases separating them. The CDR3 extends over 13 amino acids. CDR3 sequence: CAWSRQVGYEQYF. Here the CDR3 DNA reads TGTGCCTGGAGTCGACAGGTGGGCTACGAGCAGTACTTC.

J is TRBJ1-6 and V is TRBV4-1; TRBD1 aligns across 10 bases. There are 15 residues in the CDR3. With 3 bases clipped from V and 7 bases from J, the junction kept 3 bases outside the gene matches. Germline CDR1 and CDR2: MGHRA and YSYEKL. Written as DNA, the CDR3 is TGCGCCAGCAGCCACGGGACAGGGGAAAATTCACCCCTCCACTTT. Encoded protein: CASSHGTGENSPLHF.

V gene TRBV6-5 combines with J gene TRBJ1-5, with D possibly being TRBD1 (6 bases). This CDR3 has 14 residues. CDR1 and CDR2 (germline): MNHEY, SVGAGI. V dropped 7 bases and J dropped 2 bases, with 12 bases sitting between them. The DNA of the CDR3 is TGTGCCAGCAAGGGGGGGGGCGGCAATCAGCCCCAGCATTTT. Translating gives CASKGGGGNQPQHF.

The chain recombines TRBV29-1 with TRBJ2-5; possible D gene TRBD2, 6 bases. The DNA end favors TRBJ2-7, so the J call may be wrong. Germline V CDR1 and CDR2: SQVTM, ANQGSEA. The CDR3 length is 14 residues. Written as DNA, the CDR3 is TGCAGCGTTGAAGTAGCGGAGCTTCCCTACGAGCAGTACTTC. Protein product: CSVEVAELPYEQYF.

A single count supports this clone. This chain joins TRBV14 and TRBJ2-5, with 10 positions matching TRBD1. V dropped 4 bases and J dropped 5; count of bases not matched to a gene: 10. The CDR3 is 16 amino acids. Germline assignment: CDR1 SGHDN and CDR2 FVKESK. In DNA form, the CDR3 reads TGTGCCAGCAGCCGAGTGGGACAGGGGTGGGGCGAGACCCAGTACTTC. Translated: CASSRVGQGWGETQYF.

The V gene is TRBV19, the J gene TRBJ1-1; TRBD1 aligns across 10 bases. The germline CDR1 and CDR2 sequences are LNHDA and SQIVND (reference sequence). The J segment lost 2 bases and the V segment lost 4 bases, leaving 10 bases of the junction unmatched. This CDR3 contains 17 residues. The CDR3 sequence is CASSNLGQGELNTEAFF. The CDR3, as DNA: TGTGCCAGTAGTAATCTAGGACAGGGGGAACTTAACACTGAAGCTTTCTTT.

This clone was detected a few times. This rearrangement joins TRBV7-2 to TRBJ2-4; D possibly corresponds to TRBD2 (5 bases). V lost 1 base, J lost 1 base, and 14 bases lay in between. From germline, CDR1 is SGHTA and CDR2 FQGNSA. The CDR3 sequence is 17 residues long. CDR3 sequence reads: CASSLVLGQRAKNIQYF. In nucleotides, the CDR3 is TGTGCCAGCAGCTTAGTACTCGGGCAGCGGGCCAAAAACATTCAGTACTTC.